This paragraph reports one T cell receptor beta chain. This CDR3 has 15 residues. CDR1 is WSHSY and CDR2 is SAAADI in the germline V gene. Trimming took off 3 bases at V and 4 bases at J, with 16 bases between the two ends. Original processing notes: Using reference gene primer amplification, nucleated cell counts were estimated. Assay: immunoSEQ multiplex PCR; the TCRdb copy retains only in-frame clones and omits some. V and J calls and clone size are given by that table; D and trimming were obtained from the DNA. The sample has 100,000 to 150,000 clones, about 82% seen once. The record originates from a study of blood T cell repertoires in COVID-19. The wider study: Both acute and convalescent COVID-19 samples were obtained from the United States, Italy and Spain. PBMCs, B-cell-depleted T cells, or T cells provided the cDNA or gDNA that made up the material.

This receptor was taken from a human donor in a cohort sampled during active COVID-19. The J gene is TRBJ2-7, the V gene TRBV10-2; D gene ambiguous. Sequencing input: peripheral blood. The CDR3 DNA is TGCGCCAGCAGTGATATCGTTAAGCGTTGGTACGAGCAGTACTTC. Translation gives CASSDIVKRWYEQYF.